What follows are 8 T cell receptor beta chains derived from one specimen sequenced in a study of cytomegalovirus exposure and HLA in healthy donors. Use of 60 Vbeta and 13 Jbeta primers characterized the PCR. Profiled with immunoSEQ multiplex PCR; TCRdb holds only in-frame clones, not every one. The data contain fewer than 200,000 clones, approximately 80% of them singletons. Sample: PBMCs. Receptors originate from a woman aged 18-29 years in good health and CMV-seronegative.

The rearrangement joins TRBV12-5 to TRBJ1-3; possible D gene TRBD1, 5 bases. Germline V gene lookup returns CDR1 LGHNT and CDR2 FRNRAP. V dropped 4 bases and J dropped 1 base, with 8 bases sitting between them. There are 14 residues in the CDR3. This CDR3 reads CASGSSGSGNTIYF. The CDR3, as DNA: TGTGCTAGTGGTTCATCAGGGTCTGGAAACACCATATATTTT. Together with reference TRBV12-5 and TRBJ1-3, the CDR3 gives the full variable domain: DARVTQTPRHKVTEMGQEVTMRCQPILGHNTVFWYRQTMMQGLELLAYFRNRAPLDDSGMPKDRFSAEMPDATLATLKIQPSEPRDSAVYFCASGSSGSGNTIYFGEGSWLTVV.

This clone has more than one count but fewer than ten. This rearrangement joins TRBV6-1 to TRBJ2-7, with D tentatively TRBD1 (6 bases). This CDR3 has 14 residues. Trimming shortened V by 6 bases and J by 9 bases, and 21 bases separated the two germline ends. The germline CDR1 and CDR2 sequences are MNHNS and SASEGT. CDR3 sequence (DNA): TGTGCCAGCAGCCGCGGACAGTCGTCTATAGGGCAGTACTTC. This sequence encodes CASSRGQSSIGQYF.

The chain is built from TRBV6-1 and TRBJ1-6; a possible D gene is TRBD1 (5 bases). V gave up 8 bases and J gave up 6 bases, with 17 bases separating them. Germline V lookup: CDR1 MNHNS, CDR2 SASEGT. The CDR3 is made up of 15 amino acids. CDR3 in amino acids: CASHTPRQGNSPLHF. In DNA form, the CDR3 reads TGTGCCAGCCATACCCCCCGGCAGGGTAATTCACCCCTCCACTTT.

This clone occurred a few times. This sequence joins TRBV2 and TRBJ2-7, with 7 bases matching TRBD2. The germline V gene encodes CDR1 SNHLY and CDR2 FYNNEI. The V gene end was trimmed by 6 bases and the J gene end by 3 bases; junction bases not matched to a gene: 8. The CDR3 contains 14 residues. The CDR3 loop reads CASSDGTTGYEQYF. The CDR3 coding sequence is TGTGCCAGCAGCGATGGGACTACGGGCTACGAGCAGTACTTC.

This rearrangement joins TRBV7-8 to TRBJ2-5; 9 bases align to TRBD2. After removal of 5 bases from V and 4 bases from J, the junction contained 14 bases not matched to a gene. The CDR3 extends over 17 amino acids. Germline V CDR1 and CDR2: SGHVS, FQNEAQ. CDR3 in DNA: TGTGCCAGCAGCCTCTTTTCCTTTAGCGGGAGAGCAGAGACCCAGTACTTC. Translation gives CASSLFSFSGRAETQYF.

In this sample, this clone turned up a few times. V is TRBV2 and J is TRBJ2-7; tentatively, D is TRBD2 (6 bases). The CDR3 is 14 amino acids. Deletions cut 7 bases from V and 4 bases from J, with 17 bases between. Germline CDR1 reads SNHLY; CDR2 reads FYNNEI. The CDR3 protein is CASKEGEDGYEQYF. CDR3 in DNA: TGTGCCAGCAAGGAGGGCGAGGATGGATACGAGCAGTACTTC.

V and J are TRBV27 and TRBJ2-2; D is uncertain. V lost 6 bases, J lost 2 bases, and 10 bases lay in between. The CDR3 runs to 14 residues. Germline V CDR1 and CDR2: MNHEY, SMNVEV (reference sequence). In DNA, the CDR3 is TGTGCCAGCAGAGCCGTCACCAACACCGGGGAGCTGTTTTTT. It is translated as CASRAVTNTGELFF.

Here the CDR3 DNA reads TGTGCCAGTAGTCCAATCCGCGACAGCTCCTACAATGAGCAGTTCTTC. Translating gives CASSPIRDSSYNEQFF. The chain couples TRBV19 to TRBJ2-1; a weak D match, TRBD1 (5 bases). Germline V lookup: CDR1 LNHDA, CDR2 SQIVND (reference sequence). The CDR3 is 16 residues long. V lost 5 bases to trimming and J lost 0 bases, with 14 bases between them.